The present T cell receptor beta chain was sequenced within a study of CD8 T cells in ankylosing spondylitis. Study results and limitations: There was a TCR beta motif, made of several highly homologous variants, that appeared characteristic of ankylosing spondylitis blood.

In TCRdb, the 5' RACE reads were re-called with MiXCR into one record per CDR3 protein. This sample yields about 220,000 distinct CDR3 sequences, of which around 16% are seen a single time; more than 40% belongs to the top ten. Germline lookup yields CDR1 SGHDT and CDR2 YYEEEE. V was clipped by 7 bases and J by 5 bases; unmatched bases: 6. CDR3 size: 13 residues. The table lists this clonotype with many counts. The antigen remains undetermined. The rearrangement uses TRBV5-6 and TRBJ2-1, with 7 bases that match TRBD1. The sequencing sample was made of blood, either unsorted or a sorted T cell fraction (not recorded which). This receptor was obtained from a male donor with ankylosing spondylitis. The CDR3 spells CASDLGQDNEQFF. In DNA form, the CDR3 reads TGTGCCAGCGACTTAGGACAGGACAATGAGCAGTTCTTC. The variable domain in full, completed from reference TRBV5-6 and TRBJ2-1, reads DAGVTQSPTHLIKTRGQQVTLRCSPKSGHDTVSWYQQALGQGPQFIFQYYEEEERQRGNFPDRFSGHQFPNYSSELNVNALLLGDSALYLCASDLGQDNEQFFGPGTRLTVL.